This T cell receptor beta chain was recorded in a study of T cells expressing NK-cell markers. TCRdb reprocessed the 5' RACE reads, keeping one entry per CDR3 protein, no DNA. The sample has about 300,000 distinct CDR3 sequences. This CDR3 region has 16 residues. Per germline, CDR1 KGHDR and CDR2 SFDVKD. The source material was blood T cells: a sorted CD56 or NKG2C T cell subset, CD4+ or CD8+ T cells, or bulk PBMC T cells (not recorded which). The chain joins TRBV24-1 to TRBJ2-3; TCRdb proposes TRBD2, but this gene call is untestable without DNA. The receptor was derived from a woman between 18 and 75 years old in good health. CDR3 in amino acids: CATEAGTNQRGDTQYF.